This T cell receptor beta chain was captured by sequencing in a study of cytomegalovirus exposure and HLA in healthy donors. Points from the study as a whole: It was assumed in the presence/absence analyses that sequencing depth was roughly uniform across donors. The CMV antigen specificity of a few CMV-associated chains was confirmed through in vitro analysis.

A remark on this clone: Its antigen is unknown.

The CDR3 spans 14 residues. V was clipped by 4 bases and J by 8 bases, with 17 bases between them. Germline V CDR1 and CDR2: LNHDA, SQIVND (reference sequence). Primers: 60 Vbeta forward and 13 Jbeta reverse. Sequenced by immunoSEQ multiplex PCR; TCRdb stores in-frame clones only, minus some. The sample lists 100,000 or so clones, around 83% occurring once. This clonotype was sampled from a woman between 18 and 30 years old in good health and CMV-seronegative. Source material: PBMCs. This chain connects TRBV19 to TRBJ1-2; D gene unclear. The CDR3 DNA follows: TGTGCCAGTAGTACTGACTACTCTGCCGAGGGCTACACCTTC. Protein product: CASSTDYSAEGYTF.